This entry lists 20 T cell receptor beta chains sequenced from one sample in a study of cytomegalovirus exposure and HLA in healthy donors. A multiplex PCR was run with 60 Vbeta primers and 13 Jbeta primers. Assay: immunoSEQ multiplex PCR; the TCRdb copy retains only in-frame clones and omits some. The repertoire holds 180,000 or so clones, about four fifths seen once, with approximately 2.9% in the top ten. Sequencing used PBMCs. The source is a female donor in good health and CMV-seronegative.

This clone was detected only once. V is TRBV7-2 and J is TRBJ2-3; D unresolved. There are 14 residues in the CDR3. The germline V and J ends were trimmed by 5 bases and 0 bases, with 9 bases remaining between them. From germline, CDR1 is SGHTA and CDR2 FQGNSA. For the CDR3, the DNA is TGTGCCAGCAGCCCTTTCTCTAGCACAGATACGCAGTATTTT. It codes for CASSPFSSTDTQYF. Based on the CDR3 plus reference TRBV7-2 and TRBJ2-3, the full variable domain is GAGVSQSPSNKVTEKGKDVELRCDPISGHTALYWYRQSLGQGLEFLIYFQGNSAPDKSGLPSDRFSAERTGGSVSTLTIQRTQQEDSAVYLCASSPFSSTDTQYFGPGTRLTVL.

With regard to this clone: A far larger clone is one nucleotide away, so this likely arose from a read error. V is TRBV6-1 and J is TRBJ2-7; possibly TRBD2 for D (6 bases). Germline V lookup: CDR1 MNHNS, CDR2 SASEGT. The CDR3 extends over 15 amino acids. This chain's CDR3 is CASREAGGSSYEQYF. CDR3 nucleotides: TGTGCCAGCCGTGAAGCAGGAGGGAGCTCCTACGAGCAGTACTTC.

The chain combines TRBV19 with TRBJ2-7; 7 nucleotides align to TRBD1. From germline, CDR1 is LNHDA and CDR2 SQIVND (reference sequence). V trimming: 6 bases; J trimming: 2 bases; junction bases outside the gene matches: 4. This CDR3 region has 13 residues. CDR3 bases: TGTGCCAGTAGGATGACAGGGACCTACGAGCAGTACTTC. Its protein is CASRMTGTYEQYF.

The CDR3 coding sequence is TGTGCCAGCAGGCCGGGACAGGGTCCCGCGGGGACCCAGTACTTC. This encodes CASRPGQGPAGTQYF. V and J are TRBV7-9 and TRBJ2-5; 9 positions agree with TRBD1. This CDR3 has 15 residues. J was trimmed by 7 bases and V by 6 bases; bases with no gene match: 12. Germline V lookup: CDR1 SEHNR, CDR2 FQNEAQ (reference sequence).

The V and J genes are TRBV29-1 and TRBJ2-5; 7 nucleotides align to TRBD1. This CDR3 has 15 residues. Trimming cost V 5 bases and J 7 bases; bases outside gene matches: 16. Germline V gives CDR1 SQVTM, CDR2 ANQGSEA. CDR3 sequence (DNA): TGCAGCGTTCCGGGGACAGCCTCCTACGATGGGACCCAGTACTTC. Protein: CSVPGTASYDGTQYF.

The chain recombines TRBV4-1 with TRBJ2-7; D might be TRBD2 (6 bases). Germline V gene sequence: CDR1 MGHRA, CDR2 YSYEKL. CDR3 size: 14 residues. V was clipped by 4 bases and J by 0 bases, with 10 bases between them. The CDR3 reads CASSPGTFSYEQYF. CDR3 nucleotide sequence: TGCGCCAGCAGCCCCGGGACTTTCTCCTACGAGCAGTACTTC.

V and J are TRBV11-3 and TRBJ2-5; D gene unclear. The J call may be incorrect, as the DNA end agrees better with TRBJ2-7. Per germline, CDR1 SGHNT and CDR2 YENEEA. The CDR3 is 13 amino acids. CDR3 amino acids: CASSPPSGYEQYF. CDR3 sequence (DNA): TGTGCCAGCAGCCCCCCCTCTGGTTACGAGCAGTACTTC.

This clone was recorded once. The rearrangement links TRBV4-1 to TRBJ1-4; D gene uncertain. Germline V gene lookup returns CDR1 MGHRA and CDR2 YSYEKL. V lost 2 bases and J lost 5, with 9 bases in between. The CDR3 covers 14 residues. In DNA form, the CDR3 reads TGCGCCAGCAGCCAACGTAGGAGGAATGAAAAACTGTTTTTT. This codes for CASSQRRRNEKLFF.

The V and J genes are TRBV29-1 and TRBJ2-7; 7 positions match TRBD1. Germline loops: CDR1 SQVTM, CDR2 ANQGSEA. Losses at the gene ends were 4 bases for V and 2 bases for J; bases not matched to a gene: 2. The CDR3 runs to 12 residues. CDR3 region: CSVGQGAYEQYF. The CDR3 bases are TGCAGCGTTGGGCAGGGGGCCTACGAGCAGTACTTC.

The chain has TRBV4-3 and TRBJ2-1, with TRBD1 as a possible D gene (5 bases). Germline V gene sequence: CDR1 LGHNA, CDR2 YSLEER. V was shortened by 4 bases and J by 3 bases, with 13 bases between the two germline ends. CDR3 size: 15 residues. CDR3 nucleotides: TGCGCCAGCAGCCCAGAAGGGGTCTACTACAATGAGCAGTTCTTC. Translation gives CASSPEGVYYNEQFF.

The genes are TRBV4-1 and TRBJ1-5, with TRBD1 identical over 8 bases. V was clipped by 0 bases and J by 0 bases; unmatched bases: 10. This CDR3 contains 19 residues. Germline V lookup: CDR1 MGHRA, CDR2 YSYEKL. CDR3: CASSQDVGQAGYSNQPQHF. The CDR3 DNA is TGCGCCAGCAGCCAAGATGTGGGACAGGCGGGATATAGCAATCAGCCCCAGCATTTT.

This rearrangement joins TRBV7-8 to TRBJ2-7, with TRBD1 matching over 7 bases. Germline V gene lookup returns CDR1 SGHVS and CDR2 FQNEAQ. The ends lost 5 bases at V and 2 bases at J; junction bases unmatched: 3. This CDR3 has 13 amino acids. The CDR3 nucleotides are TGTGCCAGCAGCCTCCAGGGGGCCTACGAGCAGTACTTC. Protein sequence: CASSLQGAYEQYF.

The genes are TRBV6-5 and TRBJ1-2; 8 positions match TRBD1. The V gene end was trimmed by 6 bases and the J gene end by 3 bases; junction bases not matched to a gene: 3. Looked up from germline, CDR1 is MNHEY and CDR2 is SVGAGI. This CDR3 has 13 amino acids. The CDR3 here is CASRRQGHYGYTF. The CDR3 bases are TGTGCCAGCAGACGACAGGGGCACTATGGCTACACCTTC.

The gene calls are TRBV13 and TRBJ1-2; a weak D match, TRBD1 (5 bases). CDR3 length: 17 residues. V was cut by 0 bases and J by 0 bases, with 14 bases left in between. Germline loops: CDR1 PRHDT, CDR2 FYEKMQ (reference sequence). CDR3 region: CASSLGGRAPTNYGYTF. CDR3 nucleotide sequence: TGTGCCAGCAGCTTAGGCGGCAGGGCCCCTACTAACTATGGCTACACCTTC.

Within the sample, this clone is medium-sized (0.01 to 0.1%). The CDR3: CASSLKILALDRGAGGYTF. Written as DNA, the CDR3 is TGTGCCAGCAGCCTGAAGATCCTGGCCCTGGACAGGGGTGCCGGTGGCTACACCTTC. The gene calls are TRBV5-4 and TRBJ1-2; TRBD1 agrees at 9 bases. The CDR3 is 19 amino acids. CDR1 is SGHNT, CDR2 YYREEE, per germline (reference sequence). V lost 4 bases to trimming and J lost 7 bases; unmatched junction nucleotides: 23. Full variable domain (remainder filled in from reference TRBV5-4 and TRBJ1-2): ETGVTQSPTHLIKTRGQQVTLRCSSQSGHNTVSWYQQALGQGPQFIFQYYREEENGRGNFPPRFSGLQFPNYSSELNVNALELDDSALYLCASSLKILALDRGAGGYTFGSGTRLTVV.

This clone was observed a single time. The J gene is TRBJ2-5, the V gene TRBV5-1; possible D gene TRBD1, 5 bases. Germline CDR1 SGHRS, CDR2 YFSETQ. The CDR3 has 13 amino acids. Deletions cut 3 bases from V and 1 base from J, with 7 bases between. The CDR3 reads CASSSDIQETQYF. As DNA, the CDR3 is TGCGCCAGCAGCTCGGACATCCAAGAGACCCAGTACTTC.

The gene calls are TRBV6-5 and TRBJ2-7; D may be TRBD1 (6 bases). Looked up from germline, CDR1 is MNHEY and CDR2 is SVGAGI. V was trimmed by 2 bases and J by 7 bases, leaving 12 bases between them. The CDR3 contains 13 residues. CDR3 DNA sequence: TGTGCCAGCAGTTACAGGGGACATCTGGAGCAGTACTTC. Protein sequence: CASSYRGHLEQYF.

The chain is built from TRBV28 and TRBJ1-3, with D uncertain. This CDR3 contains 14 residues. Germline values: CDR1 MDHEN, CDR2 SYDVKM. V lost 2 bases and J 2 bases, leaving 7 bases between the germline ends. This CDR3 is CASSLGVPGNTIYF. CDR3 sequence (DNA): TGTGCCAGCAGTTTAGGAGTTCCTGGAAACACCATATATTTT.

This clone was recorded only once. The rearrangement uses TRBV7-3 and TRBJ2-1; no clear D. Germline CDR1 is SGHTA and CDR2 is FQGTGA. Trimming cost V 2 bases and J 5 bases, with 7 bases left between them. CDR3 size: 13 residues. The CDR3 spells CASSLSQDNEQFF. CDR3 in DNA: TGTGCCAGCAGCTTATCCCAGGACAATGAGCAGTTCTTC.

This chain uses TRBV7-8 with TRBJ2-7; D not resolved. Germline V gives CDR1 SGHVS, CDR2 FQNEAQ. This CDR3 contains 17 residues. With 0 bases removed from V and 4 bases from J, the gap between germline ends came to 19 bases. The CDR3 loop is CASSLARVASVIYEQYF. The CDR3 region has the DNA TGTGCCAGCAGCTTAGCCCGGGTGGCCTCGGTGATTTACGAGCAGTACTTC.